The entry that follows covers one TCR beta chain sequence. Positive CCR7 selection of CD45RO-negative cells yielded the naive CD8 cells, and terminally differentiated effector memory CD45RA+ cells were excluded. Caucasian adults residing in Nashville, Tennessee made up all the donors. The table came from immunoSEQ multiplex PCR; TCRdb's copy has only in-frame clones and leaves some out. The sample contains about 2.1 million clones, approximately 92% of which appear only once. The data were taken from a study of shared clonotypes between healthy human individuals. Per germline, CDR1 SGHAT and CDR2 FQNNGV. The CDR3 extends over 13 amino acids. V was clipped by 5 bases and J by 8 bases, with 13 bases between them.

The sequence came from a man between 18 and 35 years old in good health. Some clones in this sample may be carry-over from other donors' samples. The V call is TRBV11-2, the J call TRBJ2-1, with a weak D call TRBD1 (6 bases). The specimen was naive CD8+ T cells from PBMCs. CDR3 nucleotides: TGTGCCAGCAGCCAGGGGTTCGGGGATGAGCAGTTCTTC. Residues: CASSQGFGDEQFF. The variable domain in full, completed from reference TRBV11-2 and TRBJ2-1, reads EAGVAQSPRYKIIEKRQSVAFWCNPISGHATLYWYQQILGQGPKLLIQFQNNGVVDDSQLPKDRFSAERLKGVDSTLKIQPAKLEDSAVYLCASSQGFGDEQFFGPGTRLTVL.